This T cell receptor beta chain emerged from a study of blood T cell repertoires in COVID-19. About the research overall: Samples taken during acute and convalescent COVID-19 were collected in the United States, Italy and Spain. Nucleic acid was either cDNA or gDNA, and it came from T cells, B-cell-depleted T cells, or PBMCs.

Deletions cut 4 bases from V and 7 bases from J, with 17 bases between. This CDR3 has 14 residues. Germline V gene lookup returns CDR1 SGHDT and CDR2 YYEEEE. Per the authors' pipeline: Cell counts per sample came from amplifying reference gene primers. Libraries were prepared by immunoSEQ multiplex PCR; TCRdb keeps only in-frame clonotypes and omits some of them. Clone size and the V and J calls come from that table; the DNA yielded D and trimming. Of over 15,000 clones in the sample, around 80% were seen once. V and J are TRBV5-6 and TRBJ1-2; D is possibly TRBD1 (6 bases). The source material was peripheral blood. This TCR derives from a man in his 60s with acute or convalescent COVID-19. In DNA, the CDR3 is TGTGCCAGCAGCCCACAACAGGGCGCTGGTGGCTACACCTTC. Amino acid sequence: CASSPQQGAGGYTF.